The clone carrying this TCR beta chain occurred once. The CDR3 sequence is 16 residues long. The V gene's germline CDR1 is ENHRY and CDR2 SYGVKD. Losses at the gene ends were 6 bases for V and 2 bases for J; bases not matched to a gene: 10. TCRdb keeps only in-frame clones here, not all; method: immunoSEQ multiplex PCR. The table includes 120,000 or so clones, around 88% detected once. This specimen comes from a study of blood T cell repertoires in COVID-19. Sequenced: peripheral blood. The rearrangement uses TRBV10-3 and TRBJ1-1; 9 nucleotides agree with TRBD1. The TCR sequence derives from a man older than 75 with active or convalescent COVID-19. The CDR3 DNA follows: TGTGCCATCAGCGGGAAGACAGGGGGGTTTAACACTGAAGCTTTCTTT. Its translation is CAISGKTGGFNTEAFF.